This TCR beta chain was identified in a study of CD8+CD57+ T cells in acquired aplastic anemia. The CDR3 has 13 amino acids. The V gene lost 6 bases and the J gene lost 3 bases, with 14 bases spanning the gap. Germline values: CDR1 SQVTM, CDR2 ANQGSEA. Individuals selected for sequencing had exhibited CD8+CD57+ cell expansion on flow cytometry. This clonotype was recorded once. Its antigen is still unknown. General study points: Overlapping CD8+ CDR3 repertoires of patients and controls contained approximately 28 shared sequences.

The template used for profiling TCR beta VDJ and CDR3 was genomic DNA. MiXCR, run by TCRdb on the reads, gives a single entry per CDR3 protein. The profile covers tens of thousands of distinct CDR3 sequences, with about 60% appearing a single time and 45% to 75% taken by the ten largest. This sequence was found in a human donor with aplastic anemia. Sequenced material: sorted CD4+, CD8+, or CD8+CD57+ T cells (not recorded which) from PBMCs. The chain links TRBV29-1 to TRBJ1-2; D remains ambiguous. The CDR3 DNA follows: TGCAGCGTCGCACTCGCACGGGACTATGGCTACACCTTC. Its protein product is CSVALARDYGYTF.